These 5 T cell receptor beta chains originate from one sample sequenced in a study of vaccination effects on CD4 cells after COVID-19. This table comes from immunoSEQ multiplex PCR, and its TCRdb copy is limited to in-frame clones, with some not included. In the table there are about 73,000 clones, 65% to 85% of which are singletons. Their specific antigens are unknown. Antigen-specific CD4+ T cells were first expanded with viral peptide pools by the ViraFEST assay and only then sequenced. CD4+ T cell isolation took place after approximately 11 days of culture. No vaccinee had earlier SARS-CoV-2 infection, and nucleocapsid antibodies were negative. The sequenced sample was CD4+ T cells from PBMCs cultured with HCoV-NL63 spike peptides, obtained before COVID-19 vaccination. Every receptor here comes from a human donor who received a COVID-19 vaccine.

The V and J genes are TRBV6-5 and TRBJ1-2, with TRBD1 identical over 8 bases. V lost 6 bases, J lost 6 bases, and 6 bases stayed unmatched. This CDR3 comprises 13 residues. In germline, CDR1 is MNHEY, CDR2 SVGAGI. The CDR3 sequence: CASSRTGQDGYTF. In DNA form, the CDR3 reads TGTGCCAGCAGCAGGACAGGGCAGGATGGCTACACCTTC.

This clone has just a few counts. The rearrangement uses TRBV6-5 and TRBJ1-1; 9 positions match TRBD1. Germline CDR1 MNHEY, CDR2 SVGAGI. The CDR3 length is 15 residues. V lost 9 bases and J lost 5; bases outside the gene matches: 13. CDR3 amino acids: CASRMSQGARTEAFF. The CDR3 DNA reads TGTGCCAGTCGTATGTCACAGGGGGCGAGGACTGAAGCTTTCTTT.

This chain connects TRBV27 to TRBJ2-1, with 8 bases fitting TRBD1. Losses at the gene ends were 0 bases for V and 7 bases for J; bases not matched to a gene: 8. Germline CDR1 and CDR2: MNHEY and SMNVEV (reference sequence). The CDR3 runs 16 residues. The CDR3 nucleotides are TGTGCCAGCAGTTTATCTGTTTGGCAGGGGGCGAATGAGCAGTTCTTC. Translated: CASSLSVWQGANEQFF.

The chain couples TRBV11-3 to TRBJ1-1, with TRBD1 as a possible D gene (5 bases). CDR3 size: 14 residues. CDR1 and CDR2 (germline): SGHNT, YENEEA. Trimming cost V 0 bases and J 4 bases, with 9 bases left between them. The CDR3 DNA follows: TGTGCCAGCAGCTTAGATCGGGGGAGCACTGAAGCTTTCTTT. The encoded protein is CASSLDRGSTEAFF. Filled out from reference TRBV11-3 and TRBJ1-1, the complete variable domain reads EAGVVQSPRYKIIEKKQPVAFWCNPISGHNTLYWYLQNLGQGPELLIRYENEEAVDDSQLPKDRFSAERLKGVDSTLKIQPAELGDSAVYLCASSLDRGSTEAFFGQGTRLTVV.

V and J are TRBV19 and TRBJ1-2; D is uncertain. Deletions cut 7 bases from V and 6 bases from J, with 18 bases between. The V gene's germline CDR1 is LNHDA and CDR2 SQIVND (reference sequence). CDR3 size: 14 residues. CDR3 amino acids: CASNQPSRGNGYTF. CDR3 nucleotide sequence: TGTGCCAGTAACCAACCCTCCCGGGGTAATGGCTACACCTTC. Variable domain in full (rest from reference TRBV19 and TRBJ1-2): DGGITQSPKYLFRKEGQNVTLSCEQNLNHDAMYWYRQDPGQGLRLIYYSQIVNDFQKGDIAEGYSVSREKKESFPLTVTSAQKNPTAFYLCASNQPSRGNGYTFGSGTRLTVV.